This section outlines one T cell receptor beta chain sequence together with its context. What it recognizes is unknown. From germline, CDR1 is LNHDA and CDR2 SQIVND (reference sequence). There are 15 residues in the CDR3. J was trimmed by 2 bases and V by 3 bases; bases with no gene match: 3. The sort gate was single viable CD3+CD4+CD8-CD45RO+ cells for memory CD4+ T cells. The record originates from a study of memory CD4+ T cells and cytomegalovirus serostatus. Looking at the study overall: This sample comes from healthy Belgian adults, several CMV seropositive, 20 to 25 seronegative.

Authors' methods: After removing out-of-frame reads, over 2 million distinct TCRbeta sequences remained. Measured with immunoSEQ multiplex PCR; TCRdb has only the in-frame clones, and not every one. The DNA was the basis for D and trimming; V, J and clone size are from that table. The sample includes approximately 45,000 clones, 79% of them seen just once. Study findings and constraints: CMV serostatus prediction reached median AUC approximately 0.95, or 0.91 with US-trained model.

Sequenced input: memory CD4+ T cells from blood. The source of this sequence is an adult in good health and CMV-seronegative. The V and J genes are TRBV19 and TRBJ2-2; 7 bases line up with TRBD2. CDR3 nucleotide sequence: TGTGCCAGTAGTATTGGACTAGTAAACACCGGGGAGCTGTTTTTT. The encoded protein is CASSIGLVNTGELFF.